This passage covers 27 T cell receptor beta chains from one sample sequenced in a study of regulatory T cells in long-lasting Graves disease. As to time point: newly diagnosed GD, antithyroid drugs for less than 3 months. Generation of the TCR library employed RNA extracted from PBMCs. Both iRepertoire HTBI primers and Arm-PCR of CDR3 regions were used to build the TCR beta libraries. TCRdb redid the calling of the multiplex PCR reads with MiXCR, one entry per CDR3 protein. The sample lists 500,000 to 700,000 distinct CDR3 sequences, under 20% seen once, with approximately 20% in the top ten. These data also formed part of another study, on T cells in Graves' hyperthyroidism and ophthalmopathy.

This specimen was peripheral blood mononuclear cells (PBMCs), taken at new diagnosis, from a patient treated with antithyroid drugs. These receptors were taken from a woman aged 25 to 39 with Graves disease.

This clonotype has ten or more counts. The CDR3 coding sequence is TGCAGTGCTAGTGGGACGGAATCCTACAATGAGCAGTTCTTC. It codes for CSASGTESYNEQFF. The V and J genes are TRBV20-1 and TRBJ2-1; D tentatively reads TRBD1 or TRBD2 (5 bases each). This CDR3 is 14 amino acids long. The germline CDR1 and CDR2 sequences are DFQATT and SNEGSKA (reference sequence). Trimming stripped 3 bases from V and 1 base from J, with 10 bases between.

The CDR3 DNA follows: TGTGCCAGTAGTTCGCCAGTCGCGACCTACGAGCAGTACTTC. This sequence encodes CASSSPVATYEQYF. This chain joins TRBV19 and TRBJ2-7, with no clear D. The CDR3 sequence is 14 residues long. Germline V CDR1 and CDR2: LNHDA, SQIVND (reference sequence). V was cut by 5 bases and J by 2 bases, with 13 bases left in between.

This clonotype appeared many times. Here the CDR3 reads CASSPNDRQGYNQPQHF. CDR3 coding DNA: TGTGCCAGCAGTCCCAATGATCGACAGGGCTATAATCAGCCCCAGCATTTT. The chain combines TRBV28 with TRBJ1-5; 7 bases map to TRBD1. V shed 5 bases and J 4 bases; nucleotides not matched to a gene: 14. The CDR3 consists of 17 residues. Germline CDR1 and CDR2: MDHEN and SYDVKM.

In its sample, this clonotype was seen many times. The gene calls are TRBV10-3 and TRBJ1-5, with D unclear. CDR1 and CDR2 (germline): ENHRY, SYGVKD. Trimming took off 3 bases at V and 1 base at J, with 1 base between the two ends. The CDR3 totals 12 residues. DNA of the CDR3: TGTGCCATCAGTGACAGCAATCAGCCCCAGCATTTT. As protein: CAISDSNQPQHF.

Many counts were recorded for this clonotype. J is TRBJ1-2 and V is TRBV28; D gene uncertain. CDR3 length equals 13 residues. Trimming removed 2 bases at V and 5 bases at J, with 9 bases between. Per the germline V gene, CDR1 is MDHEN and CDR2 is SYDVKM. CDR3 in amino acids: CASSLATSYGYTF. The CDR3 DNA sequence: TGTGCCAGCAGTTTAGCTACCTCATATGGCTACACCTTC.

This sequence joins TRBV7-3 and TRBJ2-5; D remains ambiguous. The germline gives CDR1 SGHTA, CDR2 FQGTGA. The V gene lost 5 bases and the J gene lost 4 bases, with 17 bases spanning the gap. The CDR3 is made up of 15 amino acids. The CDR3 DNA follows: TGTGCCAGCAGCCCAGTAGGGCAGCCTGCAGAGACCCAGTACTTC. It codes for CASSPVGQPAETQYF.

This clonotype was detected many times. This chain uses TRBV19 with TRBJ2-7; D possibly corresponds to TRBD2 (5 bases). Germline V gives CDR1 LNHDA, CDR2 SQIVND (reference sequence). The CDR3 runs to 15 residues. The V and J ends lost 10 bases and 2 bases respectively, with 21 bases between them. CDR3 coding DNA: TGTGCCACCATCGGAGGCGGCGCGGCGGCCTACGAGCAGTACTTC. It encodes CATIGGGAAAYEQYF.

In the case of this clonotype: A much larger clonotype is one base distant, so this may be a read error. The chain has TRBV27 and TRBJ1-2, with 8 nucleotides matching TRBD1. This CDR3 has 15 residues. Germline CDR1 and CDR2: MNHEY and SMNVEV (reference sequence). CDR3: CASSFKRTGPYGYAF. In DNA, the CDR3 is TGTGCCAGCAGTTTTAAAAGGACAGGGCCTTATGGCTACGCCTTC.

V is TRBV11-2 and J is TRBJ2-3; 7 nucleotides agree with TRBD1. J gave up 2 bases and V 5 bases, and 13 bases lay outside the gene matches. Germline assignment: CDR1 SGHAT and CDR2 FQNNGV. The CDR3 extends over 17 amino acids. The CDR3 bases are TGTGCCAGCAGCAGAGGATTACAGGGGACCCTCACAGATACGCAGTATTTT. This codes for CASSRGLQGTLTDTQYF.

CDR3 nucleotide sequence: TGTGCCAGCAGTTCGACAGGGATACACAATGAGCAGTTCTTC. Its translation is CASSSTGIHNEQFF. The chain combines TRBV27 with TRBJ2-1, with 7 nucleotides matching TRBD1. The length of the CDR3 is 14 residues. Germline-derived CDR1 and CDR2 are MNHEY and SMNVEV (reference sequence). Germline trimming cut 4 bases from V and 5 bases from J; bases unmatched to any gene: 5.

This clonotype came up many times. The chain links TRBV3-1 to TRBJ1-3; D gene uncertain. The CDR3 extends over 12 amino acids. Germline V gene sequence: CDR1 LGHDT, CDR2 YNNKEL (reference sequence). Trimming pared 3 bases from V and 4 bases from J, leaving 4 bases between. DNA of the CDR3: TGTGCCAGCAGCCACGAGGGAAACACCATATATTTT. This gives the protein CASSHEGNTIYF.

V usage is TRBV6-1 and J usage is TRBJ2-7; D might be TRBD2 (5 bases). This CDR3 is 17 amino acids long. Germline CDR1 reads MNHNS; CDR2 reads SASEGT. The V end was cut by 7 bases, the J end by 1 base, with 23 bases between. The CDR3 nucleotides are TGTGCCAGCATCCTCGGATCGAGGGTTGGGGATTCCTACGAGCAGTACTTC. This translates into CASILGSRVGDSYEQYF.

This clonotype has only a few counts. This chain connects TRBV30 to TRBJ2-3; D could derive from TRBD1 or TRBD2 (5 bases each). CDR3 length: 15 amino acids. V lost 3 bases, J lost 2 bases, and 15 bases lay in between. The germline V gene has CDR1 GTSNPN and CDR2 SVGIG (reference sequence). CDR3 sequence reads: CAWRQYGDHTDTQYF. Written as DNA, the CDR3 is TGTGCCTGGAGGCAATACGGGGACCACACAGATACGCAGTATTTT.

This clonotype appeared many times. The rearrangement joins TRBV28 to TRBJ2-1; D ambiguous. CDR3 length: 16 residues. The germline V gene encodes CDR1 MDHEN and CDR2 SYDVKM. Trimming took 5 bases from V and 0 from J, leaving 14 bases between them. The CDR3 loop is CASSRSLLSSYNEQFF. The CDR3 nucleotides are TGTGCCAGCAGTCGCAGCCTTTTGAGCTCCTACAATGAGCAGTTCTTC.

J is TRBJ2-7 and V is TRBV2; D remains unclear. Trimming took off 2 bases at V and 13 bases at J, with 12 bases between the two ends. The CDR3 extends over 11 amino acids. The germline V gene encodes CDR1 SNHLY and CDR2 FYNNEI. In nucleotides, the CDR3 is TGTGCCAGCAGTGAACTCTGGCTCGTCTACTTC. Amino acids: CASSELWLVYF.

The chain recombines TRBV6-1 with TRBJ2-3; D not resolved. Germline V gene data show CDR1 as MNHNS and CDR2 as SASEGT. This CDR3 spans 18 amino acids. Trimming shortened V by 7 bases and J by 0 bases, and 23 bases separated the two germline ends. The CDR3 protein is CASTETLHSDLSTDTQYF. The CDR3 DNA follows: TGTGCCAGCACCGAGACCCTACACAGTGATCTTAGCACAGATACGCAGTATTTT.

This clonotype turned up a few times. V and J are TRBV15 and TRBJ2-3; D unclear. Germline values: CDR1 LNHNV, CDR2 YYDKDF (reference sequence). This CDR3 comprises 16 residues. The ends were cut back, 1 base at V and 8 bases at J, with 19 bases in the middle. The DNA of the CDR3 is TGTGCCACCAGCAGAGCAACGCGGACCTCCCCCGGTACGCAGTATTTT. Amino acid sequence: CATSRATRTSPGTQYF.

This clonotype was seen many times. This chain connects TRBV11-2 to TRBJ2-7, with D perhaps matching TRBD2 (6 bases). The CDR3 loop spans 17 amino acids. Germline assignment: CDR1 SGHAT and CDR2 FQNNGV. V was shortened by 7 bases and J by 1 base, with 23 bases between the two germline ends. The CDR3: CASTPIAGRALSYEQYF. The CDR3 DNA sequence: TGTGCCAGCACACCCATTGCGGGGCGGGCGCTATCCTACGAGCAGTACTTC.

For this clonotype: This could be a read error, since a much larger clone is one nucleotide away. Since the CDR3 does not end with the conserved phenylalanine or tryptophan, this likely comes from a read error. V and J are TRBV2 and TRBJ2-2; D might be TRBD2 (6 bases). The germline V and J ends were trimmed by 7 bases and 5 bases, with 17 bases remaining between them. CDR1 SNHLY and CDR2 FYNNEI come from the germline V gene. The length of the CDR3 is 15 residues. CDR3 protein: CASKGVDSGTGELFS. The CDR3, as DNA: TGTGCCAGCAAAGGGGTAGATAGCGGAACCGGGGAGCTGTTTTCT.

Note on this clonotype: One junction end does not reproduce the germline sequence, and a read error may be involved. V is TRBV7-7 and J is TRBJ2-1, with 8 bases lining up with TRBD1. The CDR3 extends over 15 amino acids. CDR1 SSHAT and CDR2 FNYEAQ come from the germline V gene (reference sequence). The CDR3: CASSPGQVAYNEQFF. CDR3 sequence (DNA): TGTGCTAGCAGCCCGGGACAGGTAGCCTACAATGAGCAGTTCTTC.

The table lists this clonotype with many counts. At one boundary the junction diverges from the germline segment, which might be a read error. The chain uses TRBV2 and TRBJ2-7, with 11 bases identical to TRBD1. The CDR3 runs 14 residues. Germline values: CDR1 SNHLY, CDR2 FYNNEI. CDR3 sequence reads: CASSESDRGRLLSF. The CDR3 DNA sequence: TGTGCCAGCAGTGAATCGGACAGGGGGCGACTACTTAGTTTC.

The rearrangement links TRBV20-1 to TRBJ2-7; D call uncertain. This CDR3 contains 13 residues. Trimming stripped 5 bases from V and 1 base from J, with 12 bases between. Germline V gene lookup returns CDR1 DFQATT and CDR2 SNEGSKA (reference sequence). CDR3: CSAVGSVSYEQYF. CDR3 coding DNA: TGCAGTGCTGTAGGAAGCGTTTCCTACGAGCAGTACTTC.

This clonotype has ten or more counts. The rearrangement joins TRBV24-1 to TRBJ2-1; 10 bases agree with TRBD2. Germline CDR1 KGHDR, CDR2 SFDVKD. CDR3 length: 16 residues. V shed 2 bases and J 8 bases; nucleotides not matched to a gene: 8. The DNA for the CDR3 is TGTGCCACCAGTGATTCAGAAAGCGGGAGGGCTTATGAGCAGTTCTTC. The encoded protein is CATSDSESGRAYEQFF.

This clonotype was recorded a few times. This chain connects TRBV7-2 to TRBJ2-1, with a tentative D call TRBD2 (6 bases). The ends were cut back, 5 bases at V and 5 bases at J, with 16 bases in the middle. From germline, CDR1 is SGHTA and CDR2 FQGNSA. The CDR3 is made up of 15 amino acids. In DNA form, the CDR3 reads TGTGCCAGCAGCCCCCCTTCTAGCGTCCACAATGAGCAGTTCTTC. It codes for CASSPPSSVHNEQFF. The entire variable domain, with the rest obtained from reference TRBV7-2 and TRBJ2-1, is as follows: GAGVSQSPSNKVTEKGKDVELRCDPISGHTALYWYRQSLGQGLEFLIYFQGNSAPDKSGLPSDRFSAERTGGSVSTLTIQRTQQEDSAVYLCASSPPSSVHNEQFFGPGTRLTVL.

This clonotype was seen many times. The rearrangement uses TRBV7-2 and TRBJ2-5; D is undetermined. V was shortened by 2 bases and J by 0 bases, with 10 bases between the two germline ends. The V gene's germline CDR1 is SGHTA and CDR2 FQGNSA. The CDR3 runs 15 residues. In DNA, the CDR3 is TGTGCCAGCAGCTTAAATTCAGGAAACCAAGAGACCCAGTACTTC. This gives the protein CASSLNSGNQETQYF.

The V call is TRBV4-1, the J call TRBJ1-1, with 9 bases aligning to TRBD1. CDR3 size: 15 residues. J gave up 9 bases and V 3 bases, and 11 bases lay outside the gene matches. Germline lookup yields CDR1 MGHRA and CDR2 YSYEKL. The CDR3 protein is CASSQGSRGTGQAFF. CDR3 bases: TGCGCCAGCAGCCAGGGCTCTCGGGGGACAGGGCAAGCTTTCTTT.

This clonotype was seen many times. This sequence joins TRBV29-1 and TRBJ2-5; 13 nucleotides line up with TRBD2. Germline CDR1 and CDR2: SQVTM and ANQGSEA. V trimming: 7 bases; J trimming: 5 bases; junction bases outside the gene matches: 7. The CDR3 runs 14 residues. CDR3 nucleotide sequence: TGCAGCGCCTCGCAGACTAGCGGGAGGGAGACCCAGTACTTC. Translating it yields CSASQTSGRETQYF.